The 19 T cell receptor beta chains below were found in one sample sequenced in a study of cytomegalovirus exposure and HLA in healthy donors. 60 Vbeta and 13 Jbeta primers were used in PCR. TCRdb's copy holds only in-frame clones and misses some; the assay was immunoSEQ multiplex PCR. The sample holds roughly 120,000 clones, about 80% seen once. The sample comprised PBMCs. These receptors were obtained from a male donor in good health and CMV-seronegative.

The chain carries TRBV25-1 and TRBJ2-2, with TRBD2 as a possible D gene (6 bases). CDR1 MGHDK and CDR2 SYGVNS come from the germline V gene. This CDR3 contains 15 residues. V was trimmed by 1 base and J by 4 bases, leaving 10 bases between them. CDR3 sequence (DNA): TGTGCCAGCAGTGAATTGGGGGGAGTCACCGGGGAGCTGTTTTTT. The encoded protein is CASSELGGVTGELFF.

The V and J genes are TRBV11-2 and TRBJ1-6; 8 positions agree with TRBD1. The CDR3 is made up of 16 amino acids. CDR1 and CDR2 from the germline V gene are SGHAT and FQNNGV. Unmatched junction bases numbered 3, after V lost 0 bases and J lost 5 bases. The CDR3 is CASSLDRDRNNSPLHF. The DNA for the CDR3 is TGTGCCAGCAGCTTAGATCGGGACAGGAATAATTCACCCCTCCACTTT.

The rearrangement links TRBV7-8 to TRBJ2-1; TRBD2 matches 14 bases. Losses at the gene ends were 5 bases for V and 8 bases for J; bases not matched to a gene: 17. Looked up from germline, CDR1 is SGHVS and CDR2 is FQNEAQ. This CDR3 has 19 residues. CDR3 amino acids: CASSRARVTSGRAKDEQFF. In DNA, the CDR3 is TGTGCCAGCAGCCGGGCTAGGGTGACTAGCGGGAGGGCCAAAGATGAGCAGTTCTTC.

This chain uses TRBV30 with TRBJ2-7; 7 bases fit TRBD2. Losses at the gene ends were 4 bases for V and 2 bases for J; bases not matched to a gene: 5. The CDR3 covers 13 residues. CDR1 is GTSNPN, CDR2 SVGIG, per germline (reference sequence). CDR3 region: CAWNQGTTYEQYF. CDR3 nucleotide sequence: TGTGCCTGGAACCAAGGGACTACCTACGAGCAGTACTTC.

This rearrangement joins TRBV5-4 to TRBJ2-6; 7 nucleotides line up with TRBD1. The CDR3 contains 16 residues. The V gene end was trimmed by 3 bases and the J gene end by 1 base; junction bases not matched to a gene: 4. Germline-derived CDR1 and CDR2 are SGHNT and YYREEE (reference sequence). CDR3 residues: CASSSDRQSGANVLTF. CDR3 nucleotides: TGTGCCAGCAGCTCGGACAGGCAATCTGGGGCCAACGTCCTGACTTTC.

This chain connects TRBV6-1 to TRBJ1-2; D is perhaps TRBD1 (6 bases). Trimming stripped 2 bases from V and 4 bases from J, with 14 bases between. The CDR3 spans 15 residues. Germline CDR1 reads MNHNS; CDR2 reads SASEGT. For the CDR3, the DNA is TGTGCCAGCAGTGAAAAGGGGGGGGGCTCCTATGGCTACACCTTC. Its protein is CASSEKGGGSYGYTF.

The chain couples TRBV7-2 to TRBJ2-5, with D perhaps TRBD1 (5 bases). Germline V gene sequence: CDR1 SGHTA, CDR2 FQGNSA. The CDR3 sequence is 14 residues long. V dropped 3 bases and J dropped 1 base, with 9 bases sitting between them. The CDR3 region is CASSFRQLQETQYF. The CDR3 DNA sequence: TGTGCCAGCAGCTTTAGACAGCTCCAAGAGACCCAGTACTTC.

V gene TRBV21-1 combines with J gene TRBJ1-4; TRBD1, the table's D call, lacks a check against the DNA. TRBV21-1 is noted as a pseudogene. This CDR3 has 14 residues. CDR3 sequence reads: CASSRQGSNEKLFF. DNA for the CDR3: TGTGCCAGCAGTCGACAGGGTTCGAATGAAAAACTGTTTTTT.

V is TRBV9 and J is TRBJ2-2; the D gene is possibly TRBD2 (7 bases). This CDR3 is 14 amino acids long. V shed 3 bases and J shed 6 bases, with 12 bases lying between them. Looked up from germline, CDR1 is SGDLS and CDR2 is YYNGEE. The CDR3 spells CASSGGGIPGELFF. CDR3 sequence (DNA): TGTGCCAGCAGCGGGGGGGGCATTCCCGGGGAGCTGTTTTTT. The entire variable domain, with the rest obtained from reference TRBV9 and TRBJ2-2, is as follows: DSGVTQTPKHLITATGQRVTLRCSPRSGDLSVYWYQQSLDQGLQFLIQYYNGEERAKGNILERFSAQQFPDLHSELNLSSLELGDSALYFCASSGGGIPGELFFGEGSRLTVL.

The chain recombines TRBV5-4 with TRBJ2-5; a possible D gene is TRBD1 (6 bases). The end of the DNA aligns better with TRBJ2-7, so the J call may be wrong. The CDR3 sequence is 15 residues long. CDR1 and CDR2 from the germline V gene are SGHNT and YYREEE (reference sequence). The CDR3 coding sequence is TGTGCCAGCAGTTGGAACACAGGGTTTTGGGCCGAGCAGTACTTC. This codes for CASSWNTGFWAEQYF.

This clone turned up a few times. V gene TRBV11-2 combines with J gene TRBJ1-2, with D possibly TRBD1 on 5 matching bases. The V end lost 0 bases, the J end lost 4 bases, and 15 bases lay between the germline ends. The CDR3 contains 16 residues. Per germline, CDR1 SGHAT and CDR2 FQNNGV. CDR3 amino acids: CASSLERGEEGYGYTF. As DNA, the CDR3 is TGTGCCAGCAGCTTAGAACGGGGGGAAGAAGGCTATGGCTACACCTTC.

The genes are TRBV15 and TRBJ2-5; 7 bases are shared with TRBD1. V dropped 0 bases and J dropped 4; count of bases not matched to a gene: 5. The CDR3 length is 15 residues. Germline V lookup: CDR1 LNHNV, CDR2 YYDKDF (reference sequence). The CDR3 loop reads CATSRDGAGGETQYF. DNA for the CDR3: TGTGCCACCAGCAGAGATGGGGCAGGGGGAGAGACCCAGTACTTC.

The chain combines TRBV7-6 with TRBJ1-1; 7 bases match TRBD1. This CDR3 is 14 amino acids long. The V gene end was trimmed by 5 bases and the J gene end by 5 bases; junction bases not matched to a gene: 8. Germline lookup yields CDR1 SGHVS and CDR2 FNYEAQ. CDR3 region: CASSPQQGSTEAFF. Written as DNA, the CDR3 is TGTGCCAGCAGCCCCCAACAGGGGTCGACTGAAGCTTTCTTT.

CDR3 sequence reads: CASSLGDSFLNEKLFF. As DNA, the CDR3 is TGTGCCAGCAGCTTAGGGGACTCCTTTCTTAATGAAAAACTGTTTTTT. The genes are TRBV7-9 and TRBJ1-4; the D gene is possibly TRBD1 (5 bases). V was shortened by 1 base and J by 4 bases, with 13 bases between the two germline ends. This CDR3 has 16 residues. CDR1 is SEHNR, CDR2 FQNEAQ, per germline (reference sequence).

This clone was seen a few times. The V gene is TRBV7-2, the J gene TRBJ2-7, with a tentative D call TRBD2 (7 bases). Between the trimmed V and J ends, which lost 4 bases and 3 bases, there was a span of 19 bases. Germline lookup yields CDR1 SGHTA and CDR2 FQGNSA. The CDR3 is made up of 16 amino acids. CDR3 region: CASSYRGARTRYEQYF. The CDR3, as DNA: TGTGCCAGCAGCTACCGGGGGGCCAGAACCCGCTACGAGCAGTACTTC.

In DNA, the CDR3 is TGCGCCAGCAGCTTGGACCCGGACAGGCGGTACAATGAGCAGTTCTTC. As protein: CASSLDPDRRYNEQFF. The rearrangement links TRBV5-1 to TRBJ2-1, with 7 bases identical to TRBD1. Looked up from germline, CDR1 is SGHRS and CDR2 is YFSETQ. The V gene end was trimmed by 0 bases and the J gene end by 4 bases; junction bases not matched to a gene: 7. This CDR3 is built from 16 residues.

This chain uses TRBV5-3 with TRBJ1-2, with 9 bases identical to TRBD1. TRBV5-3 qualifies as an ORF whose function is uncertain. Losses at the gene ends were 4 bases for V and 5 bases for J; bases not matched to a gene: 18. This CDR3 comprises 18 residues. In DNA, the CDR3 is TGTGCCAGAAGCCTGACCGGGACAGGGAAGCGTCTTGGATATGGCTACACCTTC. As protein: CARSLTGTGKRLGYGYTF.

The rearrangement uses TRBV6-6 and TRBJ2-7; TRBD2 is a possible D gene (7 bases). CDR1 MNHNY and CDR2 SVGAGI come from the germline V gene (reference sequence). This CDR3 is 14 amino acids long. V was cut by 2 bases and J by 3 bases, with 11 bases left in between. CDR3 sequence: CASSYGRGIYEQYF. For the CDR3, the DNA is TGTGCCAGCAGTTACGGGAGGGGGATCTACGAGCAGTACTTC.

This clone was counted only a few times. The chain uses TRBV5-1 and TRBJ2-3, with D possibly being TRBD2 (5 bases). Germline V CDR1 and CDR2: SGHRS, YFSETQ. This CDR3 spans 15 amino acids. V was clipped by 4 bases and J by 0 bases, with 12 bases between them. Written as DNA, the CDR3 is TGCGCCAGCAGCCAGTCCGGGGTAAGCACAGATACGCAGTATTTT. Protein product: CASSQSGVSTDTQYF. Based on the CDR3 plus reference TRBV5-1 and TRBJ2-3, the full variable domain is KAGVTQTPRYLIKTRGQQVTLSCSPISGHRSVSWYQQTPGQGLQFLFEYFSETQRNKGNFPGRFSGRQFSNSRSEMNVSTLELGDSALYLCASSQSGVSTDTQYFGPGTRLTVL.